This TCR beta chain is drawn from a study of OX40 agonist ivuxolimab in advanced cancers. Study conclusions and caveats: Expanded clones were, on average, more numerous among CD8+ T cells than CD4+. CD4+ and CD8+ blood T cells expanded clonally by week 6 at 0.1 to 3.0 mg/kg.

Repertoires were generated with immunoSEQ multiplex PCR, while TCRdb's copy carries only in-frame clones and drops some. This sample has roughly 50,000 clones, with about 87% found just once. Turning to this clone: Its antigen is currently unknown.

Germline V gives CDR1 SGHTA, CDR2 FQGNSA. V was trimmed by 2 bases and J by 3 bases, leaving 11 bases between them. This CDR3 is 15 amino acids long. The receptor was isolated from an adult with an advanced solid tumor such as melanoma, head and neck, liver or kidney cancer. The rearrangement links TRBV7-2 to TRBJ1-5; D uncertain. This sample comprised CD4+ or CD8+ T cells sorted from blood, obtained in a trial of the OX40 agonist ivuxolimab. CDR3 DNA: TGTGCCAGCAGCTTAAGTTGGCGGCCCAATCAGCCCCAGCATTTT. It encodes CASSLSWRPNQPQHF. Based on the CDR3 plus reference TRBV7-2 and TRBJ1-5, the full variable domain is GAGVSQSPSNKVTEKGKDVELRCDPISGHTALYWYRQSLGQGLEFLIYFQGNSAPDKSGLPSDRFSAERTGGSVSTLTIQRTQQEDSAVYLCASSLSWRPNQPQHFGDGTRLSIL.